Listed here are 8 T cell receptor beta chains from one sample, sequenced in a study of blood T cell repertoires in COVID-19. Assay used: immunoSEQ multiplex PCR; TCRdb lists only in-frame clones, some missing. This repertoire shows around 200,000 clones, 80% to 90% found once; its top ten account for about 6%. The sample taken for sequencing was peripheral blood. The receptors were sampled from a man aged 55-75 years who had recovered from COVID-19.

The V and J genes are TRBV4-2 and TRBJ2-7; TRBD2 matches at 10 bases. CDR1 and CDR2 from the germline V gene are LGHNA and YNFKEQ. Trimming took 7 bases from V and 4 from J; bases not matched to a gene: 13. The CDR3 consists of 16 residues. The CDR3 nucleotides are TGTGCCAGCACCCCGAAAGCGGGGGGGCTTAGTTACGAGCAGTACTTC. Protein sequence: CASTPKAGGLSYEQYF.

This chain connects TRBV10-3 to TRBJ2-1, with TRBD2 identical over 10 bases. V shed 10 bases and J 8 bases; nucleotides not matched to a gene: 8. The CDR3 sequence is 13 residues long. From germline, CDR1 is ENHRY and CDR2 SYGVKD. CDR3 in amino acids: CATSAGGAHEQFF. The CDR3 bases are TGTGCCACCTCAGCGGGGGGGGCCCATGAGCAGTTCTTC.

The chain links TRBV5-4 to TRBJ2-1, with D possibly being TRBD2 (5 bases). Germline V lookup: CDR1 SGHNT, CDR2 YYREEE (reference sequence). The CDR3 consists of 14 residues. V lost 5 bases, J lost 6 bases, and 15 bases lay in between. The CDR3, as DNA: TGTGCCAGCAGGGGCGAGGGCCGAAGCAATGAGCAGTTCTTC. This encodes CASRGEGRSNEQFF.

The V gene is TRBV24-1, the J gene TRBJ2-7, with a possible D match to TRBD1 (6 bases). There are 13 residues in the CDR3. V gave up 5 bases and J gave up 0 bases, with 7 bases separating them. CDR1 is KGHDR and CDR2 is SFDVKD in the germline V gene. The CDR3 DNA reads as TGTGCCACCAGTGCGACAGGCTCCTACGAGCAGTACTTC. It encodes CATSATGSYEQYF.

The chain recombines TRBV19 with TRBJ1-3; 7 nucleotides agree with TRBD1. This CDR3 is 16 amino acids long. Per the germline V gene, CDR1 is LNHDA and CDR2 is SQIVND (reference sequence). J lost 0 bases, V lost 8 bases, and 10 bases had no gene match. CDR3 protein: CASQINRGSSGNTIYF. The CDR3 coding sequence is TGTGCCAGTCAGATTAACAGGGGCTCCTCTGGAAACACCATATATTTT.

Written as DNA, the CDR3 is TGCGCCAGCAGCGGGGCTAGCGGGCCGGCCAGGGAGCAGTTCTTC. Amino acids: CASSGASGPAREQFF. V is TRBV5-1 and J is TRBJ2-1; 8 nucleotides match TRBD2. The V and J ends lost 4 bases and 10 bases, in that order; junction bases with no gene match: 13. Germline V CDR1 and CDR2: SGHRS, YFSETQ. The length of the CDR3 is 15 residues.

The chain carries TRBV18 and TRBJ1-1; D is undetermined. The CDR3 covers 15 residues. Looked up from germline, CDR1 is KGHSH and CDR2 is LQKENI. V was trimmed by 3 bases and J by 4 bases, leaving 15 bases between them. The CDR3 DNA follows: TGTGCCAGCTCACCCGCGGAGCAGTATAGCACTGAAGCTTTCTTT. The encoded protein is CASSPAEQYSTEAFF. Looking up the rest from reference TRBV18 and TRBJ1-1 gives the full variable domain: NAGVMQNPRHLVRRRGQEARLRCSPMKGHSHVYWYRQLPEEGLKFMVYLQKENIIDESGMPKERFSAEFPKEGPSILRIQQVVRGDSAAYFCASSPAEQYSTEAFFGQGTRLTVV.

The chain has TRBV19 and TRBJ1-1; the match to TRBD1 covers 7 bases. The junction had 4 bases not matched to a gene; V was cut back by 8 bases and J by 1 base. The CDR3 covers 13 residues. From germline, CDR1 is LNHDA and CDR2 SQIVND (reference sequence). CDR3 sequence (DNA): TGTGCCAGTCTGCGACAGGGGAACACTGAAGCTTTCTTT. The encoded protein is CASLRQGNTEAFF.